These T cell receptor beta chains were read from a single sample in a study of T-cell memory formation after mild COVID-19. TCRdb re-derived calls from the 5' RACE reads in MiXCR, one entry per CDR3 protein. The top ten hold about a fifth of the sample, which has roughly 400,000 distinct CDR3 sequences, more than 15% seen once. The sequencing input was PBMCs or a T cell subset sorted from them (not recorded which). Receptors were obtained from a man aged 18 to 30 who had mild COVID-19 (a few samples of this study predate the infection). Cell type and time point are not known. Each CDR3 is given without its conserved first and last residue.

V: TRBV7-2; length: 13; CDR3: ASSLSPTTNEKLF
V: TRBV11-2; length: 15; CDR3: AGSKVAGISGANVLT
V: TRBV6-1; length: 11; CDR3: ASSEGGTEPQH
V: TRBV2; length: 12; CDR3: ASSPNSGTGELF
V: TRBV10-3; length: 14; CDR3: AISDPGRVGSGEQF
V: TRBV5-1; length: 13; CDR3: ASSPSGVNTGELF
V: TRBV7-3; length: 12; CDR3: ASSSGLAGDEQY
V: TRBV28; length: 13; CDR3: ASSLSMEGPETQY
V: TRBV6-5; length: 11; CDR3: ASSYGVGTEAF
V: TRBV19; length: 13; CDR3: ASSITGTGNTEAF
V: TRBV2; length: 12; CDR3: ASPPGQDPGEQF
V: TRBV5-6; length: 12; CDR3: ASSLDRGVYGYT
V: TRBV27; length: 14; CDR3: ASGGGRGAFGSPLH
V: TRBV6-1; length: 12; CDR3: ASSEVASTDTQY
V: TRBV3-1; length: 14; CDR3: ASSPTSGGAKNIQY
V: TRBV28; length: 9; CDR3: ASTTLETQY
V: TRBV4-3; length: 13; CDR3: ASSQDRYGIYEQY
V: TRBV6-5; length: 13; CDR3: ASKTSGGTQETQY
V: TRBV3-1; length: 14; CDR3: ASSQGRRARGETQY
V: TRBV5-6; length: 14; CDR3: ASSSDRGASGNTIY
V: TRBV10-3; length: 11; CDR3: AISETGLLGYT
V: TRBV5-5; length: 13; CDR3: ASSPGGGVRETQY
V: TRBV19; length: 14; CDR3: ASTSMGAFKIGEAF
V: TRBV7-9; length: 14; CDR3: ASSLTSGGNTGELF
V: TRBV25-1; length: 12; CDR3: ASSEYGNTGELF
V: TRBV9; length: 12; CDR3: ASSVGGQNNEQF
V: TRBV29-1; length: 14; CDR3: SGVGSVPSSYNEQF
V: TRBV11-2; length: 12; CDR3: ASSAQRMAPTQY
V: TRBV9; length: 13; CDR3: ASSVGAGRPGELF
V: TRBV4-1; length: 12; CDR3: ASSQRDVYNEQF
V: TRBV6-6; length: 11; CDR3: ASRRGSTYGYT
V: TRBV2; length: 10; CDR3: ASGQGEGEQY
V: TRBV6-2/TRBV6-3; length: 14; CDR3: ASSYGLGAGYNEQF
V: TRBV6-2/TRBV6-3; length: 12; CDR3: ASSTRDRGPLQY
V: TRBV5-1; length: 16; CDR3: ASSLATRAVPYQETQY
V: TRBV11-2; length: 13; CDR3: ASSSFKAGANVLT
V: TRBV27; length: 12; CDR3: ASSPHLVWGAQY
V: TRBV6-1; length: 13; CDR3: ASSFRWGSNQPQH
V: TRBV11-2; length: 12; CDR3: ASSVGGLAETQY